The present entry profiles one T cell receptor beta chain with its context. Antigen: not known. Unique molecular identifiers tagged individual cDNA molecules. TCRdb reprocessed the 5' RACE reads via MiXCR and lists one record per CDR3 protein. The sample lists some 29,000 distinct CDR3 sequences, roughly 4.7% occurring once. This entry is derived from a study of early T cells in non-severe SARS-CoV-2 infection. Study in general: Investigators sequenced bulk RNA drawn from unsorted whole blood, and chains remained unpaired. Broader study findings: Matching with VDJdb favored anti-spike CD8 responses (missing private and CD4 specificities).

The CDR3 contains 15 residues. Germline V gene lookup returns CDR1 MGHDK and CDR2 SYGVNS. The V end lost 6 bases, the J end lost 4 bases, and 18 bases lay between the germline ends. This rearrangement joins TRBV25-1 to TRBJ1-1, with D tentatively TRBD1 (6 bases). Material for sequencing was whole blood. This receptor was taken from an adult who was a healthcare worker with PCR-confirmed SARS-CoV-2 infection or an uninfected control (not recorded which). The CDR3 nucleotides are TGTGCCAGCAGCAGAATAGGGGGGGCTGGCACTGAAGCTTTCTTT. Its translation is CASSRIGGAGTEAFF.